The entry below gives a single T cell receptor (beta chain) sequence along with its context. This record comes from a study of T cell changes during pregnancy in multiple sclerosis. Per germline, CDR1 SGHTA and CDR2 FQGTGA. Trimming took 3 bases from V and 0 from J; bases not matched to a gene: 8. The CDR3 has 19 residues. Sequenced by immunoSEQ multiplex PCR; TCRdb stores in-frame clones only, minus some. The data show tens of thousands of clones, around 90% seen once. The source material was peripheral blood, sampled in the second trimester of pregnancy. J is TRBJ2-1 and V is TRBV7-3; 13 bases agree with TRBD2. The clonotype originates from a female donor in good health, enrolled as a control in a pregnancy study. Here the CDR3 DNA reads TGTGCCAGCAGCTTTGGACTAGCGGGGGCGCAGAGCTCCTACAATGAGCAGTTCTTC. Its translation: CASSFGLAGAQSSYNEQFF.